This entry features one T cell receptor (beta chain) sequence. The sample belongs to a study of blood T cell repertoires in COVID-19. Study background: The study drew acute and convalescent COVID-19 samples from the United States, Italy and Spain.

Sequencing was performed with immunoSEQ multiplex PCR; in TCRdb, only in-frame clones are kept and a portion is missing. The sample carries about 35,000 clones, around 80% recorded once. This CDR3 has 15 residues. The ends lost 6 bases at V and 7 bases at J; junction bases unmatched: 13. Germline V gene lookup returns CDR1 MNHEY and CDR2 SMNVEV (reference sequence). The chain carries TRBV27 and TRBJ2-3; 7 bases fit TRBD2. Material: peripheral blood. The TCR originated in an elderly man with active or convalescent COVID-19. CDR3 nucleotide sequence: TGTGCCAGCAGAGAACCGGTAGCGGGTCGGTATACGCAGTATTTT. Translating it yields CASREPVAGRYTQYF.